This record looks at one T cell receptor beta chain sequence and its context. There is no known antigen for this receptor. One base away there is no much larger clone; base qualities are not given. Mismatch repair deficiency was established in every enrolled patient by polymerase chain reaction or immunohistochemistry. TCR sequencing was performed for a few patients who responded to pembrolizumab therapy. Pembrolizumab PD-1 blockade was prospectively tested in advanced mismatch repair-deficient cancers, regardless of tissue of origin, in the phase II trial. Serial peripheral blood T cell samples were collected before and at multiple times after starting PD-1 blockade. Blood sampling time points were reported as weeks after the first dose of pembrolizumab. The sample originates from a study of PD-1 blockade in mismatch repair-deficient tumors (dated by TCRdb to 2015 to 2018). For the wider study: The trial enrolled 65 to 100 consecutive patients with approximately eleven mismatch repair-deficient cancer types between 2013 and 2016, all previously treated and progressing. Tumor-associated T cell clones in the peripheral blood of patients responding to PD-1 blockade were tracked using deep sequencing of TCR CDR3 regions.

The full study reports these points: After pembrolizumab, tumor-resident clones, which were often undetectable in blood before treatment, expanded rapidly and then contracted, generally ahead of radiologic responses.

Library prep was done by the immunoSEQ multiplex PCR assay. Imported from immuneACCESS, the table was reduced by TCRdb to in-frame sequences with V and J called. These copies leave out some clones; in studies compared against another copy, an unresolved V gene accounts for under half, and the cause of the remainder is not known. The sample table lists 120,000 or so clones, about 85% of them with a count of one. The top ten clones comprise about 14% of the sample. The sample here was peripheral blood, taken 44 weeks after starting pembrolizumab. This receptor was identified in an adult with mismatch repair-deficient cancer.

Here is the DNA: TGTGCCAGCAGCGCCGGCCACAGGGATGAGCAGTTCTTC. It translates to CASSAGHRDEQFF. Here the chain combines TRBV9 and TRBJ2-1; the best D guess is TRBD1, with 6 bases matching. V loses 3 bases, J loses 8 bases, and the germline ends lie 12 bases apart. CDR1 and CDR2 (SGDLS, YYNGEE) derive from the germline V gene. Including cysteine and phenylalanine, the CDR3 has 13 amino acids. Only the CDR3 DNA stays, 39 bases, in frame from base 1.